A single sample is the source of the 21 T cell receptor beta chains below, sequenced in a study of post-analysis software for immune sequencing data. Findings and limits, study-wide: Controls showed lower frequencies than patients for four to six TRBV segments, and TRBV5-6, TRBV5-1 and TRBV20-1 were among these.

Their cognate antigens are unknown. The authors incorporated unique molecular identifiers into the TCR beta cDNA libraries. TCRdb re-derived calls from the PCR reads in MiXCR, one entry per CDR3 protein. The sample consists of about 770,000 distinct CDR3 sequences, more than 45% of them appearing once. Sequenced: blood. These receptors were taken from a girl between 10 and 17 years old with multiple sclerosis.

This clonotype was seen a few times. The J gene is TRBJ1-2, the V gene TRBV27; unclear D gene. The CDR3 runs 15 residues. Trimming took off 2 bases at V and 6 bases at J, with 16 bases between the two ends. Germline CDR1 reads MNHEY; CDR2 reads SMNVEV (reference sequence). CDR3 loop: CASSLRQEFTHGYTF. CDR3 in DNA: TGTGCCAGCAGTTTACGTCAGGAATTCACCCATGGCTACACCTTC.

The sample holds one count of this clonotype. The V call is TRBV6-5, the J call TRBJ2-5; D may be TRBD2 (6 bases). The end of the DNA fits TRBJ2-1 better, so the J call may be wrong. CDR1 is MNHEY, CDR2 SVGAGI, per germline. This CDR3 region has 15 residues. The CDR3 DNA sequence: TGTGCCAGCAGTTACGGACGGCGGGACCAAGAGACCCAGTTCTTC. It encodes CASSYGRRDQETQFF.

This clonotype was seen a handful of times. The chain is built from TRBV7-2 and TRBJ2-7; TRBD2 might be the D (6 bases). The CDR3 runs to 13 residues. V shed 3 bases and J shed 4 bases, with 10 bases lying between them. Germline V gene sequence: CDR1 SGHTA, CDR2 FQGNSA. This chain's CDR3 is CASSFGGLYEQYF. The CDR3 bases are TGTGCCAGCAGCTTTGGGGGACTGTACGAGCAGTACTTC. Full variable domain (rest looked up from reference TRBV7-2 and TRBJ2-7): GAGVSQSPSNKVTEKGKDVELRCDPISGHTALYWYRQSLGQGLEFLIYFQGNSAPDKSGLPSDRFSAERTGGSVSTLTIQRTQQEDSAVYLCASSFGGLYEQYFGPGTRLTVT.

The CDR3 DNA follows: TGTGCCAGCAGGAGGGACAGGGTCACTGAAGCTTTCTTT. This translates into CASRRDRVTEAFF. This chain uses TRBV12-3 or TRBV12-4 with TRBJ1-1, with TRBD1 matching over 9 bases. The CDR3 has 13 residues. The junction had 3 bases not matched to a gene; V was cut back by 6 bases and J by 4 bases.

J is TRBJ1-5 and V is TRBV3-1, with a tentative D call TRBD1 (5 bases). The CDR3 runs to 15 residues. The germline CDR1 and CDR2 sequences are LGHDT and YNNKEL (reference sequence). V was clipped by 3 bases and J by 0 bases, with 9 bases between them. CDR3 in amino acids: CASSQGPSSNQPQHF. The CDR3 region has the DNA TGTGCCAGCAGCCAGGGACCGTCTAGCAATCAGCCCCAGCATTTT.

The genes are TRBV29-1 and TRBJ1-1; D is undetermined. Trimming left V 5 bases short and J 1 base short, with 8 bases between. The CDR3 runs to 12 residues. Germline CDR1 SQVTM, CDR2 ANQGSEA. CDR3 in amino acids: CSVRGANTEAFF. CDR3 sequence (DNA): TGCAGCGTTAGAGGAGCGAACACTGAAGCTTTCTTT.

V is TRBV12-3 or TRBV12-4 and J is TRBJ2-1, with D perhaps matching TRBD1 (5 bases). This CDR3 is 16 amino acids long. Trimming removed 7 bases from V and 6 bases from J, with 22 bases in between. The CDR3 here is CASTKRGGPTVNEQFF. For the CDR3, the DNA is TGTGCCAGCACCAAAAGGGGTGGCCCTACGGTCAATGAGCAGTTCTTC.

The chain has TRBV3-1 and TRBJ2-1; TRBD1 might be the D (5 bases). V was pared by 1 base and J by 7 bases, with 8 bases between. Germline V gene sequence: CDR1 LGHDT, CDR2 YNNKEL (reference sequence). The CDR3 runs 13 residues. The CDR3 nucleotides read TGTGCCAGCAGCCAAGTCCACAGGAATGAGCAGTTCTTC. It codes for CASSQVHRNEQFF.

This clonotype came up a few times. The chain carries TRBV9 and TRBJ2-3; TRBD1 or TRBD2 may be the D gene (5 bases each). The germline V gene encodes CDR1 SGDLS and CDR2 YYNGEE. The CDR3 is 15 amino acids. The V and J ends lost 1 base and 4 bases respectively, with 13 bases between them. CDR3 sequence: CASSVYPRDPDTQYF. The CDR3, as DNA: TGTGCCAGCAGCGTATACCCTCGGGACCCAGATACGCAGTATTTT.

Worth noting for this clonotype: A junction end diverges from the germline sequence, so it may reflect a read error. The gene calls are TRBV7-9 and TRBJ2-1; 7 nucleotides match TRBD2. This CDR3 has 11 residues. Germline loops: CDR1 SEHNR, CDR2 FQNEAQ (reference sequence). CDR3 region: CTSAGAYEQFF. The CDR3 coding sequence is TGTACCAGCGCGGGAGCCTATGAGCAGTTCTTC.

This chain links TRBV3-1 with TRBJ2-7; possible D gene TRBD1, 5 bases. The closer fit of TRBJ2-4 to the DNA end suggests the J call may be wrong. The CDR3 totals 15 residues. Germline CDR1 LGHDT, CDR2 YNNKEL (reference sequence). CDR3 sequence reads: CASSQVGQGRDIQYF. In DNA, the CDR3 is TGTGCCAGCAGCCAAGTGGGCCAGGGTCGGGACATTCAGTACTTC.

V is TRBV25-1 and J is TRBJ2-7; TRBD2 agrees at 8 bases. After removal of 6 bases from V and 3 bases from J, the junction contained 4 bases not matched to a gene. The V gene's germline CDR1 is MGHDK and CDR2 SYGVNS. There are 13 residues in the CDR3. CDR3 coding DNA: TGTGCCAGCAGGGGCGCGGGAGGCTACGAGCAGTACTTC. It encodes CASRGAGGYEQYF.

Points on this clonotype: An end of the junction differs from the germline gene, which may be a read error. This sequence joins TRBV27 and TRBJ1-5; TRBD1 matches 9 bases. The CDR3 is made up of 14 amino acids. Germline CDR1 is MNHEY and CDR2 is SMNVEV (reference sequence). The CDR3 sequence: CASGGQGSNQSQHF. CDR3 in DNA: TGTGCCAGCGGGGGACAGGGAAGCAATCAGTCCCAGCATTTT.

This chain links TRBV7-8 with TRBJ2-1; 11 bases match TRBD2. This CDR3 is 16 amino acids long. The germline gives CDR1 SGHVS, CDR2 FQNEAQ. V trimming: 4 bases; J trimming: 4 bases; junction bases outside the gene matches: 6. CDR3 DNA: TGTGCCAGCAGCTCACATAGCGGGAGGGTATACAATGAGCAGTTCTTC. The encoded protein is CASSSHSGRVYNEQFF.

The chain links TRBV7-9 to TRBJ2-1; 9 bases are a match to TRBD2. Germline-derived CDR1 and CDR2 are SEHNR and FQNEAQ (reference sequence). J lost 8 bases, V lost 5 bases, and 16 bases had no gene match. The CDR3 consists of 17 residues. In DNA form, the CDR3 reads TGTGCCAGCAGCCCGCAACTAAGTAGCGGGAGTCGAGATGAGCAGTTCTTC. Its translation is CASSPQLSSGSRDEQFF.

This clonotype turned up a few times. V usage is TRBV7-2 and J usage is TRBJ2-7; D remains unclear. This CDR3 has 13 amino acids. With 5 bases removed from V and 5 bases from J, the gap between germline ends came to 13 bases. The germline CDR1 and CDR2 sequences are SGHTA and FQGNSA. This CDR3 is CASSLGWVDEQYF. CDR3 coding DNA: TGTGCCAGCAGCCTCGGGTGGGTAGACGAGCAGTACTTC.

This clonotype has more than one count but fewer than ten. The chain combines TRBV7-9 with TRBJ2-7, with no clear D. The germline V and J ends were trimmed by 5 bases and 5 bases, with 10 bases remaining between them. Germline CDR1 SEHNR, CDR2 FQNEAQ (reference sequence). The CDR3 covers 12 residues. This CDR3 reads CASSQRPHEQYF. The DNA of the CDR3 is TGTGCCAGCAGCCAACGGCCCCACGAGCAGTACTTC.

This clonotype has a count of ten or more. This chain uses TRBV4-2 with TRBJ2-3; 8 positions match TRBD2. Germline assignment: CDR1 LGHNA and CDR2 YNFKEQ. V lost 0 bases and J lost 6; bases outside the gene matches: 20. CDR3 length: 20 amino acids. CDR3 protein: CASSQDRSDPSGSVGDTQYF. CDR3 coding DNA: TGTGCCAGCAGCCAAGACCGATCGGATCCTAGCGGGTCGGTAGGGGATACGCAGTATTTT.

The CDR3 protein is CASSLERTPSYEQYF. For the CDR3, the DNA is TGTGCCAGCAGCTTAGAGAGGACTCCCTCCTACGAGCAGTACTTC. This chain uses TRBV11-2 with TRBJ2-7, with D perhaps matching TRBD2 (5 bases). The CDR3 extends over 15 amino acids. V dropped 0 bases and J dropped 0 bases, with 9 bases sitting between them. Germline V gene lookup returns CDR1 SGHAT and CDR2 FQNNGV.

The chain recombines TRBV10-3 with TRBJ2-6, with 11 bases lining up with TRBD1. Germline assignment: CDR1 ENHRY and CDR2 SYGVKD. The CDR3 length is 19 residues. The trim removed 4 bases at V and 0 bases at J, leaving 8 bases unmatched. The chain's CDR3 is CAISVAGTGGISGANVLTF. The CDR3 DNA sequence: TGTGCCATCAGTGTGGCTGGGACAGGGGGAATCTCTGGGGCCAACGTCCTGACTTTC.

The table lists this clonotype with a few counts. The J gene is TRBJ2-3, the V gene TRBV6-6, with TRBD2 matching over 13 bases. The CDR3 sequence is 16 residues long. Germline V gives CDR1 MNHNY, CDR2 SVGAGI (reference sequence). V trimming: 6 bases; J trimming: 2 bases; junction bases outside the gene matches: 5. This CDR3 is CASSRGTSGNTDTQYF. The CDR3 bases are TGTGCCAGCAGCAGAGGGACTAGCGGGAACACAGATACGCAGTATTTT.